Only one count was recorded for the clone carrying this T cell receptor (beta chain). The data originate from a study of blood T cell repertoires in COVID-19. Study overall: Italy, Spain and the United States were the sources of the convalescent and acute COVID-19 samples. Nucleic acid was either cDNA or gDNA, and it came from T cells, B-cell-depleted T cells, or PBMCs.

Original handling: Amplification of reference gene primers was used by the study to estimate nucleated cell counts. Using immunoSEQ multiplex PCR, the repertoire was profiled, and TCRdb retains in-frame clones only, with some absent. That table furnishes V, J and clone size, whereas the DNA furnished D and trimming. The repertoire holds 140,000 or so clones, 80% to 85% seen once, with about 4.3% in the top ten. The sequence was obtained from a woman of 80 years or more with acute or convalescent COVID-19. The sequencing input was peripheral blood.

CDR3 loop: CASSSGRDRVYEQYF. DNA for the CDR3: TGTGCCAGCAGTTCCGGCCGGGACAGAGTTTACGAGCAGTACTTC. The rearrangement joins TRBV6-5 to TRBJ2-7, with TRBD1 matching 7 bases. Trimming took 4 bases from V and 4 from J; bases not matched to a gene: 10. Germline V gene sequence: CDR1 MNHEY, CDR2 SVGAGI. CDR3 size: 15 residues.